These 32 T cell receptor beta chains were all obtained from the same sample, sequenced in a study of T cell responses to AZD1222 COVID-19 vaccine. Some clones are missing from TCRdb's copy, which holds only in-frame ones; the method was immunoSEQ multiplex PCR. The table has about 14,000 clones, roughly 80% seen once. The material sequenced was peripheral blood, taken 28 days after the second AZD1222 dose. The receptors stem from an adult who received the AZD1222 COVID-19 vaccine.

This clone was recorded only once. The J gene is TRBJ2-7, the V gene TRBV29-1; 9 bases match TRBD1. V was clipped by 5 bases and J by 4 bases; unmatched bases: 6. There are 13 residues in the CDR3. The germline gives CDR1 SQVTM, CDR2 ANQGSEA. Here the CDR3 reads CSVRTGDHYEQYF. The CDR3 DNA reads TGCAGCGTTCGGACAGGGGATCATTACGAGCAGTACTTC.

The chain carries TRBV19 and TRBJ2-7; the D is unclear. Trimming took 10 bases from V and 2 from J, leaving 15 bases between them. Germline V CDR1 and CDR2: LNHDA, SQIVND (reference sequence). CDR3 length equals 13 residues. CDR3 coding DNA: TGTGCCACCCAGGATCCCAGGACCTACGAGCAGTACTTC. Amino acids: CATQDPRTYEQYF.

The chain has TRBV27 and TRBJ2-3, with 10 positions matching TRBD2. J lost 6 bases, V lost 2 bases, and 14 bases had no gene match. Germline values: CDR1 MNHEY, CDR2 SMNVEV (reference sequence). The CDR3 sequence is 18 residues long. The CDR3 coding sequence is TGTGCCAGCAGTTTACTAGTAGCGGGAGGAAGACATGGGGATACGCAGTATTTT. Translating it yields CASSLLVAGGRHGDTQYF.

This chain connects TRBV5-1 to TRBJ2-7; 12 nucleotides align to TRBD1. In germline, CDR1 is SGHRS, CDR2 YFSETQ. The CDR3 is 15 residues long. The ends lost 0 bases at V and 5 bases at J; junction bases unmatched: 3. CDR3 protein: CASSLGGTGGDEQYF. DNA of the CDR3: TGCGCCAGCAGCTTGGGCGGGACAGGGGGCGACGAGCAGTACTTC.

This chain links TRBV29-1 with TRBJ2-2; the D gene is possibly TRBD2 (5 bases). Per germline, CDR1 SQVTM and CDR2 ANQGSEA. V lost 4 bases, J lost 7 bases, and 13 bases lay in between. CDR3 length: 13 residues. CDR3 in amino acids: CSVVREGNGELFF. Here the CDR3 DNA reads TGCAGCGTTGTGAGGGAAGGCAACGGGGAGCTGTTTTTT.

The sample holds a few counts of this clone. The V and J genes are TRBV20-1 and TRBJ1-1; D unresolved. The CDR3 has 14 residues. Looked up from germline, CDR1 is DFQATT and CDR2 is SNEGSKA (reference sequence). The ends were cut back, 3 bases at V and 1 base at J, with 12 bases in the middle. The CDR3 here is CSASRSGANTEAFF. The DNA for the CDR3 is TGCAGTGCTAGTCGCTCTGGAGCGAACACTGAAGCTTTCTTT.

This rearrangement joins TRBV27 to TRBJ1-2, with a possible D match to TRBD1 (6 bases). CDR1 is MNHEY and CDR2 is SMNVEV in the germline V gene (reference sequence). There are 13 residues in the CDR3. V was pared by 3 bases and J by 4 bases, with 9 bases between. CDR3 nucleotides: TGTGCCAGCAGTTTTACAGGGCTCTATGGCTACACCTTC. Its protein product is CASSFTGLYGYTF.

V is TRBV4-2 and J is TRBJ1-6; D remains ambiguous. This CDR3 has 15 residues. Germline CDR1 LGHNA, CDR2 YNFKEQ. V was cut by 0 bases and J by 7 bases, with 10 bases left in between. As DNA, the CDR3 is TGTGCCAGCAGCCAAGATCGGGCTGGGAATTCACCCCTCCACTTT. Translation gives CASSQDRAGNSPLHF.

The V gene is TRBV5-1, the J gene TRBJ1-1; maybe TRBD1 (5 bases). V lost 6 bases and J 1 base, leaving 13 bases between the germline ends. CDR1 and CDR2 (germline): SGHRS, YFSETQ. This CDR3 is built from 14 residues. The CDR3 DNA reads TGCGCCAGCATCCCTGGGGGGACGAACACTGAAGCTTTCTTT. Its protein is CASIPGGTNTEAFF.

This clone was detected once. This chain links TRBV9 with TRBJ2-3, with D tentatively TRBD1 or TRBD2 (5 bases each). The V and J ends lost 2 bases and 7 bases respectively, with 11 bases between them. The germline V gene has CDR1 SGDLS and CDR2 YYNGEE. This CDR3 is built from 13 residues. This chain's CDR3 is CASSVIEGYTQYF. In DNA, the CDR3 is TGTGCCAGCAGCGTTATCGAGGGGTATACGCAGTATTTT. Full variable domain (missing parts from reference TRBV9 and TRBJ2-3): DSGVTQTPKHLITATGQRVTLRCSPRSGDLSVYWYQQSLDQGLQFLIQYYNGEERAKGNILERFSAQQFPDLHSELNLSSLELGDSALYFCASSVIEGYTQYFGPGTRLTVL.

This chain connects TRBV30 to TRBJ2-7, with D maybe TRBD1 (7 bases). CDR1 is GTSNPN and CDR2 is SVGIG in the germline V gene (reference sequence). The CDR3 is 13 amino acids. V was pared by 0 bases and J by 8 bases, with 14 bases between. This CDR3 is CAWSVQGGGKQYF. The CDR3 DNA reads as TGTGCCTGGAGTGTACAAGGGGGCGGGAAGCAGTACTTC.

The chain carries TRBV7-9 and TRBJ1-5; TRBD1 agrees at 10 bases. Germline trimming cut 4 bases from V and 7 bases from J; bases unmatched to any gene: 4. The CDR3 totals 14 residues. Germline CDR1 SEHNR, CDR2 FQNEAQ (reference sequence). CDR3 nucleotide sequence: TGTGCCAGCAGCTCCCCGGGACAGGGGCAGCCCCAGCATTTT. This translates into CASSSPGQGQPQHF.

This rearrangement joins TRBV6-1 to TRBJ2-3; D possibly corresponds to TRBD1 (5 bases). The V and J ends lost 3 bases and 2 bases respectively, with 12 bases between them. The CDR3 consists of 15 residues. Germline V gene data show CDR1 as MNHNS and CDR2 as SASEGT. CDR3 residues: CASSERQTFTDTQYF. The CDR3 DNA sequence: TGTGCCAGCAGTGAGCGACAGACGTTCACAGATACGCAGTATTTT.

The chain joins TRBV2 to TRBJ2-7, with TRBD2 matching over 8 bases. J lost 3 bases, V lost 9 bases, and 10 bases had no gene match. The germline gives CDR1 SNHLY, CDR2 FYNNEI. The CDR3 length is 14 residues. This chain's CDR3 is CASTEVAGIYEQYF. Written as DNA, the CDR3 is TGTGCCAGTACGGAGGTAGCGGGAATCTACGAGCAGTACTTC.

This sequence joins TRBV20-1 and TRBJ1-2, with D possibly being TRBD1 (6 bases). Trimming shortened V by 3 bases and J by 6 bases, and 14 bases separated the two germline ends. Germline CDR1 is DFQATT and CDR2 is SNEGSKA (reference sequence). The length of the CDR3 is 13 residues. The CDR3 spells CSASGGGVNGYTF. CDR3 bases: TGCAGTGCTAGTGGAGGGGGGGTAAATGGCTACACCTTC.

The CDR3 loop is CATSRDLGNYNEQFF. Written as DNA, the CDR3 is TGTGCCACCAGCAGAGATTTGGGCAATTACAATGAGCAGTTCTTC. The chain has TRBV15 and TRBJ2-1; D remains unclear. Germline lookup yields CDR1 LNHNV and CDR2 YYDKDF (reference sequence). CDR3 length equals 15 residues. The germline V and J ends were trimmed by 0 bases and 4 bases, with 10 bases remaining between them. Full variable domain (rest looked up from reference TRBV15 and TRBJ2-1): DAMVIQNPRYQVTQFGKPVTLSCSQTLNHNVMYWYQQKSSQAPKLLFHYYDKDFNNEADTPDNFQSRRPNTSFCFLDIRSPGLGDTAMYLCATSRDLGNYNEQFFGPGTRLTVL.

This sequence joins TRBV19 and TRBJ2-7; D gene uncertain. V lost 1 base and J 3 bases, leaving 13 bases between the germline ends. The germline V gene has CDR1 LNHDA and CDR2 SQIVND (reference sequence). The CDR3 has 15 amino acids. This chain's CDR3 is CASSIAPRRGYEQYF. The CDR3 DNA sequence: TGTGCCAGTAGTATAGCCCCTCGCCGCGGCTACGAGCAGTACTTC.

J is TRBJ1-6 and V is TRBV5-1; D remains ambiguous. Germline V gives CDR1 SGHRS, CDR2 YFSETQ. Trimming left V 4 bases short and J 0 bases short, with 11 bases between. CDR3 length: 16 residues. The DNA for the CDR3 is TGCGCCAGCAGCCTAACTCTAAGCTCCTATAATTCACCCCTCCACTTT. It yields the protein CASSLTLSSYNSPLHF.

This clone was counted only a few times. The CDR3 loop reads CASSWDFSNLNTGELFF. The DNA for the CDR3 is TGTGCCAGCAGCTGGGACTTCTCTAACCTCAACACCGGGGAGCTGTTTTTT. The V and J genes are TRBV11-2 and TRBJ2-2; maybe TRBD2 (6 bases). This CDR3 has 17 amino acids. Trimming took 4 bases from V and 2 from J, leaving 17 bases between them. From germline, CDR1 is SGHAT and CDR2 FQNNGV.

This clone was observed a single time. This chain links TRBV4-1 with TRBJ1-4; the match to TRBD1 covers 7 bases. Germline CDR1 and CDR2: MGHRA and YSYEKL. The V gene end was trimmed by 3 bases and the J gene end by 10 bases; junction bases not matched to a gene: 8. The CDR3 runs to 14 residues. The CDR3 reads CASSQGRQGRKLFF. CDR3 DNA: TGCGCCAGCAGCCAGGGACGACAGGGTCGAAAACTGTTTTTT.

This clone was found once. The rearrangement joins TRBV12-3 or TRBV12-4 to TRBJ1-2; D is unresolved. Trimming took off 2 bases at V and 3 bases at J, with 1 base between the two ends. The CDR3 totals 11 residues. As DNA, the CDR3 is TGTGCCAGCAGTTTACACTATGGCTACACCTTC. Encoded protein: CASSLHYGYTF.

The chain has TRBV5-5 and TRBJ2-7; tentative D call: TRBD1 (6 bases). The CDR3 spans 12 residues. V shed 4 bases and J shed 4 bases, with 9 bases lying between them. Per germline, CDR1 SGHKS and CDR2 YYEKEE (reference sequence). The CDR3 spells CASSLGQYEQYF. The CDR3 DNA sequence: TGTGCCAGCAGCCTTGGACAGTACGAGCAGTACTTC.

V gene TRBV28 combines with J gene TRBJ2-7, with TRBD2 matching 15 bases. CDR1 and CDR2 (germline): MDHEN, SYDVKM. Trimming removed 6 bases from V and 6 bases from J; junction bases left unmatched: 9. This CDR3 is 16 amino acids long. The CDR3 sequence: CASRRTSGGAFAEQYF. The CDR3 nucleotides read TGTGCCAGCAGGCGGACTAGCGGGGGGGCGTTCGCCGAGCAGTACTTC.

This chain links TRBV7-9 with TRBJ2-5; D gene unclear. Germline V CDR1 and CDR2: SEHNR, FQNEAQ (reference sequence). This CDR3 has 14 amino acids. The V end was cut by 5 bases, the J end by 2 bases, with 12 bases between. CDR3 coding DNA: TGTGCCAGCAGCAGCCGACGTACTCAAGAGACCCAGTACTTC. Translation: CASSSRRTQETQYF.

The rearrangement uses TRBV28 and TRBJ1-2; TRBD1 matches 9 bases. Germline lookup yields CDR1 MDHEN and CDR2 SYDVKM. J gave up 8 bases and V 6 bases, and 4 bases lay outside the gene matches. The CDR3 runs 12 residues. The CDR3 nucleotides are TGTGCCAGCAGCTCACAGGGGGCGGGCTACACCTTC. This gives the protein CASSSQGAGYTF.

The rearrangement uses TRBV5-6 and TRBJ1-6, with unresolved D. Germline V gene lookup returns CDR1 SGHDT and CDR2 YYEEEE. The CDR3 contains 17 residues. The germline V and J ends were trimmed by 4 bases and 3 bases, with 17 bases remaining between them. CDR3 amino acids: CASSPVGFTDYNSPLHF. The CDR3 DNA reads as TGTGCCAGCAGCCCGGTGGGATTCACAGACTATAATTCACCCCTCCACTTT.

The chain recombines TRBV6-5 with TRBJ1-2; D gene unclear. This CDR3 has 11 residues. The V end lost 11 bases, the J end lost 5 bases, and 12 bases lay between the germline ends. The germline V gene has CDR1 MNHEY and CDR2 SVGAGI. The DNA for the CDR3 is TGTGCCTCCACCAACGGTTATGGCTACACCTTC. Translated, it gives CASTNGYGYTF.

By share, this clone counts as large. The chain carries TRBV19 and TRBJ2-3; D might be TRBD2 (6 bases). V lost 1 base and J 1 base, leaving 12 bases between the germline ends. The CDR3 extends over 16 amino acids. CDR1 is LNHDA, CDR2 SQIVND, per germline (reference sequence). The CDR3 here is CASSIGLASGTDTQYF. The CDR3 DNA sequence: TGTGCCAGTAGTATAGGGCTGGCTAGCGGCACAGATACGCAGTATTTT. The whole variable domain, remainder taken from reference TRBV19 and TRBJ2-3, is DGGITQSPKYLFRKEGQNVTLSCEQNLNHDAMYWYRQDPGQGLRLIYYSQIVNDFQKGDIAEGYSVSREKKESFPLTVTSAQKNPTAFYLCASSIGLASGTDTQYFGPGTRLTVL.

The gene calls are TRBV5-1 and TRBJ1-1; D perhaps matches TRBD1 (6 bases). The V gene's germline CDR1 is SGHRS and CDR2 YFSETQ. The CDR3 is made up of 12 amino acids. Trimming removed 2 bases at V and 7 bases at J, with 9 bases between. The chain's CDR3 is CASSFDRREAFF. The CDR3 DNA is TGCGCCAGCAGCTTTGACAGGCGTGAAGCTTTCTTT.

The V and J genes are TRBV4-3 and TRBJ1-5; TRBD1 might be the D (5 bases). CDR1 and CDR2 (germline): LGHNA, YSLEER. Trimming took off 5 bases at V and 6 bases at J, with 14 bases between the two ends. CDR3 length equals 14 residues. The CDR3 bases are TGCGCCAGCAGCGGAACAGTGGGACGTCAGCCCCAGCATTTT. Translation: CASSGTVGRQPQHF.

J is TRBJ2-2 and V is TRBV10-3, with D uncertain. Germline V gene lookup returns CDR1 ENHRY and CDR2 SYGVKD. Trimming removed 10 bases from V and 2 bases from J, with 14 bases in between. This CDR3 is built from 14 residues. CDR3 DNA: TGTGCCACCCAGACGGATAGTAACACCGGGGAGCTGTTTTTT. As protein: CATQTDSNTGELFF.

The rearrangement links TRBV4-3 to TRBJ2-7; tentatively, D is TRBD1 (5 bases). The V gene's germline CDR1 is LGHNA and CDR2 YSLEER. CDR3 length equals 14 residues. The V gene lost 0 bases and the J gene lost 3 bases, with 9 bases spanning the gap. CDR3: CASSQDLGLYEQYF. In DNA, the CDR3 is TGCGCCAGCAGCCAAGATCTGGGGCTCTACGAGCAGTACTTC.